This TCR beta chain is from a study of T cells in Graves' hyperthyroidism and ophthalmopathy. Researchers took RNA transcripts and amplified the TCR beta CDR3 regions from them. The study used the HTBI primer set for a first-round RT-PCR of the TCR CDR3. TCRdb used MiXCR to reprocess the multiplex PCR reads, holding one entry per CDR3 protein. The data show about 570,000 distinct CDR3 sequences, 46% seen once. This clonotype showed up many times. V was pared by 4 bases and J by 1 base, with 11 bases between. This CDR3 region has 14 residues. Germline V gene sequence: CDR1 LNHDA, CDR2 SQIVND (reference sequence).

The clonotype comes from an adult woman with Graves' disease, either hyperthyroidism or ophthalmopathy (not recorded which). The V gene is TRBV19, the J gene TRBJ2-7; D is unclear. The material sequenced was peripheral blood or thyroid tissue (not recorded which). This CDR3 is CASSSGFGSYEQYF. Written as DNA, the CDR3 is TGTGCCAGTAGTAGCGGTTTTGGATCCTACGAGCAGTACTTC.